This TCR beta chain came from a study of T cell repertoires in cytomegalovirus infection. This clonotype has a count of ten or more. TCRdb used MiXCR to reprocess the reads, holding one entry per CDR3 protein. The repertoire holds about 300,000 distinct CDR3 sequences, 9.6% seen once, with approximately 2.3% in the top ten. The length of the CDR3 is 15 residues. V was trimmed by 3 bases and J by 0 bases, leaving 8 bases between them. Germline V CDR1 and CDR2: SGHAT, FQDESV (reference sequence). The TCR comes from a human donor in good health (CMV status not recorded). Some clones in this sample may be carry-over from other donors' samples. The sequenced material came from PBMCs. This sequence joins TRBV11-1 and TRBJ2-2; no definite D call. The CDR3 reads CASSLSNSNTGELFF. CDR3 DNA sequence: TGTGCCAGCAGCTTGAGTAATTCGAACACCGGGGAGCTGTTTTTT.